A single sample is the source of the 13 T cell receptor beta chains below, sequenced in a study of shared clonotypes between healthy human individuals. Naive CD8 cells lacked CD45RO, underwent positive selection for CCR7 and left out terminally differentiated effector memory CD45RA+ cells. Data came from immunoSEQ multiplex PCR; TCRdb stores just in-frame clones and leaves some out. Among some 2,000,000 clones listed, about 95% were seen once. The sequencing input was naive CD8+ T cells sorted from blood. The receptors derive from a man in his late teens or twenties in good health.

The chain recombines TRBV4-1 with TRBJ2-1, with 7 bases aligning to TRBD2. Trimming at V came to 2 bases and at J to 7 bases, leaving 11 bases not matched to a gene. Germline V gives CDR1 MGHRA, CDR2 YSYEKL. This CDR3 has 16 amino acids. CDR3 DNA sequence: TGCGCCAGCAGCCAACAGCGGGATAGGGAGTTTAATGAGCAGTTCTTC. It translates to CASSQQRDREFNEQFF.

V and J are TRBV2 and TRBJ2-5; 9 positions agree with TRBD2. The CDR3 covers 16 residues. Germline V gene data show CDR1 as SNHLY and CDR2 as FYNNEI. Unmatched junction bases numbered 14, after V lost 11 bases and J lost 1 base. DNA of the CDR3: TGTGCCTCCGGGGGCCCTAAGCGGGGGGTCCAAGAGACCCAGTACTTC. This gives the protein CASGGPKRGVQETQYF.

V gene TRBV7-2 combines with J gene TRBJ1-1; 7 positions match TRBD1. Germline V CDR1 and CDR2: SGHTA, FQGNSA. The CDR3 loop spans 12 amino acids. J lost 11 bases, V lost 1 base, and 4 bases had no gene match. CDR3 sequence reads: CASSLGGQYAFF. The CDR3 DNA follows: TGTGCCAGCAGCTTAGGGGGACAGTATGCTTTCTTT.

This sequence joins TRBV5-1 and TRBJ1-1; 9 bases agree with TRBD1. This CDR3 has 15 amino acids. V dropped 3 bases and J dropped 0; count of bases not matched to a gene: 3. Germline CDR1 is SGHRS and CDR2 is YFSETQ. CDR3 protein: CASSSGTGMNTEAFF. For the CDR3, the DNA is TGCGCCAGCAGCTCCGGGACAGGGATGAACACTGAAGCTTTCTTT. Complete variable domain (other parts from reference TRBV5-1 and TRBJ1-1): KAGVTQTPRYLIKTRGQQVTLSCSPISGHRSVSWYQQTPGQGLQFLFEYFSETQRNKGNFPGRFSGRQFSNSRSEMNVSTLELGDSALYLCASSSGTGMNTEAFFGQGTRLTVV.

V and J are TRBV5-8 and TRBJ1-5, with D possibly being TRBD1 (5 bases). The CDR3 covers 15 residues. Germline CDR1 and CDR2: SGHTS and YDEGEE. Trimming cost V 0 bases and J 3 bases, with 10 bases left between them. In DNA form, the CDR3 reads TGTGCCAGCAGCTTGGGAGGGGACGCCAATCAGCCCCAGCATTTT. Amino acids: CASSLGGDANQPQHF.

The chain couples TRBV5-4 to TRBJ1-2, with a tentative D call TRBD1 (5 bases). This CDR3 comprises 13 residues. Germline V gene lookup returns CDR1 SGHNT and CDR2 YYREEE (reference sequence). Between the trimmed V and J ends, which lost 5 bases and 3 bases, there was a span of 11 bases. CDR3 sequence reads: CASSSGTDYGYTF. In nucleotides, the CDR3 is TGTGCCAGCAGTTCCGGGACGGACTATGGCTACACCTTC.

The rearrangement links TRBV30 to TRBJ1-4; 8 bases fit TRBD1. The CDR3 has 14 residues. Trimming removed 2 bases from V and 7 bases from J; junction bases left unmatched: 6. The germline gives CDR1 GTSNPN, CDR2 SVGIG (reference sequence). This CDR3 reads CAWSTTGVGEKLFF. The DNA of the CDR3 is TGTGCCTGGAGTACGACAGGGGTTGGTGAAAAACTGTTTTTT. Variable domain in full (rest from reference TRBV30 and TRBJ1-4): SQTIHQWPATLVQPVGSPLSLECTVEGTSNPNLYWYRQAAGRGLQLLFYSVGIGQISSEVPQNLSASRPQDRQFILSSKKLLLSDSGFYLCAWSTTGVGEKLFFGSGTQLSVL.

The V call is TRBV6-6, the J call TRBJ2-3; no clear D. Germline loops: CDR1 MNHNY, CDR2 SVGAGI (reference sequence). This CDR3 spans 12 amino acids. Trimming shortened V by 2 bases and J by 2 bases, and 2 bases separated the two germline ends. CDR3 coding DNA: TGTGCCAGCAGTTACGACACAGATACGCAGTATTTT. It translates to CASSYDTDTQYF.

This chain joins TRBV2 and TRBJ2-2; D may be TRBD1 or TRBD2 (5 bases each). CDR1 SNHLY and CDR2 FYNNEI come from the germline V gene. Between the trimmed V and J ends, which lost 2 bases and 6 bases, there was a span of 22 bases. The CDR3 has 18 amino acids. The CDR3, as DNA: TGTGCCAGCAGTGAACGATTGGCTGGGGGAACTCTGCCCGGGGAGCTGTTTTTT. The encoded protein is CASSERLAGGTLPGELFF.

Regarding this clone: Other DNA sequences in the same sample also yield this CDR3. The rearrangement links TRBV6-5 to TRBJ2-1, with 8 bases matching TRBD2. The CDR3 is 13 amino acids. Germline V gene data show CDR1 as MNHEY and CDR2 as SVGAGI. The trim removed 2 bases at V and 7 bases at J, leaving 1 base unmatched. CDR3 region: CASSYPGGNEQFF. CDR3 coding DNA: TGTGCCAGCAGTTACCCGGGGGGGAATGAGCAGTTCTTC.

The chain employs TRBV27 and TRBJ1-2; D gene uncertain. Looked up from germline, CDR1 is MNHEY and CDR2 is SMNVEV (reference sequence). The CDR3 runs to 16 residues. V shed 0 bases and J shed 2 bases, with 13 bases lying between them. CDR3 DNA: TGTGCCAGCAGTTTATCGAGCGGGGAACGGAACTATGGCTACACCTTC. Its translation: CASSLSSGERNYGYTF.

The rearrangement uses TRBV4-1 and TRBJ2-1, with 9 bases fitting TRBD2. Germline V gene data show CDR1 as MGHRA and CDR2 as YSYEKL. The CDR3 runs to 17 residues. V dropped 1 base and J dropped 4; count of bases not matched to a gene: 8. Written as DNA, the CDR3 is TGCGCCAGCAGCCAAGGGGTCGTAGCGGGGGAATACAATGAGCAGTTCTTC. Amino acid sequence: CASSQGVVAGEYNEQFF.

J is TRBJ2-7 and V is TRBV2; 8 bases align to TRBD2. The trim removed 8 bases at V and 5 bases at J, leaving 14 bases unmatched. The CDR3 has 15 residues. Germline assignment: CDR1 SNHLY and CDR2 FYNNEI. The CDR3 nucleotides read TGTGCCAGCCCAAGAAGCGGGAGCCGGGAGAACGAGCAGTACTTC. Amino acids: CASPRSGSRENEQYF.